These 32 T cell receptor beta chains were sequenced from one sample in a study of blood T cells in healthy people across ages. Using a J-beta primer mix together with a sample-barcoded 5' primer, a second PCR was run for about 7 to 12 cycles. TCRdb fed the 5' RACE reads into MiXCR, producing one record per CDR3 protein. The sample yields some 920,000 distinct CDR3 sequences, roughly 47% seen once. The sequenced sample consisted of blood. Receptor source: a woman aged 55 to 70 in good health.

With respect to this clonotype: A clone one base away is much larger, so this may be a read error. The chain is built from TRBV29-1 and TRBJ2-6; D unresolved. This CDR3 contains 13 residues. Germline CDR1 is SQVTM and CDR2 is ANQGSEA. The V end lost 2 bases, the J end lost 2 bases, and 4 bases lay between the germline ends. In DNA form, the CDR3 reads TGCAGCGTTGAAACCCCTGGGGCCAACGTCCTGACTTTC. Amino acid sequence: CSVETPGANVLTF.

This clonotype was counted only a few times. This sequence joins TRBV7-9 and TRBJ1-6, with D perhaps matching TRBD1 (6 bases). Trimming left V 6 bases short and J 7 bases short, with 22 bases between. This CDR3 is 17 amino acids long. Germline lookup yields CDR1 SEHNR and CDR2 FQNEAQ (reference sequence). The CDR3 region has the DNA TGTGCCAGCAGTCTGGGCACATCAGGCAGGGGAAATTCACCCCTCCACTTT. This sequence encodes CASSLGTSGRGNSPLHF.

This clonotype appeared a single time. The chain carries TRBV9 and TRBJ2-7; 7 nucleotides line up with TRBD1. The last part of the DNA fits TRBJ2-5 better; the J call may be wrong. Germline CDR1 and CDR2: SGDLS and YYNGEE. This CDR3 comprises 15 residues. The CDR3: CASSVGAGGLKTQYF. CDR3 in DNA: TGTGCCAGCAGCGTCGGGGCAGGGGGTTTGAAGACCCAGTACTTC.

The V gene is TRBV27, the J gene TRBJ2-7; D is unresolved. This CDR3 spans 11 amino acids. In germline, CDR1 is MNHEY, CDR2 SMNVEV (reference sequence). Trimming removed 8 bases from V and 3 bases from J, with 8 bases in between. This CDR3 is CASGTYYEQYF. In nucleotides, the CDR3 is TGTGCCAGCGGAACCTACTACGAGCAGTACTTC.

CDR3 sequence (DNA): TGCAGCGTCTGCGTGAGGGACGGAGTCTACGAGCAGTACTTC. This translates into CSVCVRDGVYEQYF. The chain links TRBV29-1 to TRBJ2-7, with D tentatively TRBD1 or TRBD2 (5 bases each). The CDR3 has 14 residues. CDR1 is SQVTM and CDR2 is ANQGSEA in the germline V gene. V dropped 6 bases and J dropped 3 bases, with 18 bases sitting between them.

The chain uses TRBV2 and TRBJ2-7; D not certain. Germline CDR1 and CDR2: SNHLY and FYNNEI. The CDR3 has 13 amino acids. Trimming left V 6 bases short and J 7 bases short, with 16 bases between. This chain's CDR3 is CASRNQALGEQYF. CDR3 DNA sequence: TGTGCCAGCAGAAACCAGGCTCTGGGTGAGCAGTACTTC.

CDR3 residues: CASSYGLAADEQFF. DNA of the CDR3: TGTGCCAGCAGTTACGGCTTAGCTGCCGATGAGCAGTTCTTC. The chain links TRBV12-3 or TRBV12-4 to TRBJ2-1; no reliable D call. The V end lost 4 bases, the J end lost 8 bases, and 15 bases lay between the germline ends. CDR3 length equals 14 residues.

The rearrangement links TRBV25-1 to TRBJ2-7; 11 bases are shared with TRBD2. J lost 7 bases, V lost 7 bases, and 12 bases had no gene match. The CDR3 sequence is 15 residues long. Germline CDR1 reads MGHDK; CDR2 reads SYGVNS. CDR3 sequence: CASTETSGSFNEQYF. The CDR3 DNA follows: TGTGCCAGCACCGAAACTAGCGGGAGTTTCAATGAGCAGTACTTC.

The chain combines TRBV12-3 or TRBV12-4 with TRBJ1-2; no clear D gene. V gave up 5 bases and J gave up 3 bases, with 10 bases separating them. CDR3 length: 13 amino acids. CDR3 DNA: TGTGCCAGCAGTCCGGATTGGGACTATGGCTACACCTTC. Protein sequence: CASSPDWDYGYTF.

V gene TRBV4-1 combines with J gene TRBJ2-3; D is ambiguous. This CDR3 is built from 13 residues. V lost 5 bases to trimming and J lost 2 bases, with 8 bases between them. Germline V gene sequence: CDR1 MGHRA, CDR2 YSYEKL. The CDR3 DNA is TGCGCCAGCAGCGCGGTGGTCACAGATACGCAGTATTTT. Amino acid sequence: CASSAVVTDTQYF.

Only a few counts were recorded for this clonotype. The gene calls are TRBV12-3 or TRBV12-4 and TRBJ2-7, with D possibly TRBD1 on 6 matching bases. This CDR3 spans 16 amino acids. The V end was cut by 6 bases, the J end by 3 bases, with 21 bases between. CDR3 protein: CASSSFATGKRYEQYF. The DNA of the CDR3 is TGTGCCAGCAGCAGTTTTGCGACAGGTAAACGCTACGAGCAGTACTTC.

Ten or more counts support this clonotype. The DNA of the CDR3 is TGCGCCAGCAGGAAGGGGGCGCGGGAGACCCAGTACTTC. Its protein product is CASRKGARETQYF. V gene TRBV5-1 combines with J gene TRBJ2-5; the match to TRBD1 covers 7 bases. The V and J ends lost 5 bases and 5 bases, in that order; junction bases with no gene match: 6. The V gene's germline CDR1 is SGHRS and CDR2 YFSETQ. This CDR3 has 13 amino acids.

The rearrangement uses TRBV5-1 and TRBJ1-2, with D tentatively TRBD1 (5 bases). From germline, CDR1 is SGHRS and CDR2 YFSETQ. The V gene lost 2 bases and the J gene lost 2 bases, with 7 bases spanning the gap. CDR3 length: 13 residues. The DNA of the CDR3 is TGCGCCAGCAGCTTTCGGGACAACTATGGCTACACCTTC. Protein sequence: CASSFRDNYGYTF.

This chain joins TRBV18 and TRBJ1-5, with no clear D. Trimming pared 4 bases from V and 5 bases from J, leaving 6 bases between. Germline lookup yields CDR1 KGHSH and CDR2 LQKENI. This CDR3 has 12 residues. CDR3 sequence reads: CASSREDQPQHF. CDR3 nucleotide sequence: TGTGCCAGCTCACGGGAGGATCAGCCCCAGCATTTT.

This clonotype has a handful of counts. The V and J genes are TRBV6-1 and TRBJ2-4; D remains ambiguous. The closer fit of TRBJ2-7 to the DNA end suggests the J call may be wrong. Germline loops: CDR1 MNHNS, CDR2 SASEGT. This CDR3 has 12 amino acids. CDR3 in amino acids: CASTQLGFEQYF. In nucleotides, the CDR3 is TGTGCCAGCACCCAACTCGGGTTCGAGCAGTACTTC.

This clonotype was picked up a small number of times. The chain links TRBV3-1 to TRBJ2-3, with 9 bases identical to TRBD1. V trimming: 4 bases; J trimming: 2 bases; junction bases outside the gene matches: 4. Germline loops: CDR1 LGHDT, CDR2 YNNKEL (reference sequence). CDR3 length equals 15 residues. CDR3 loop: CASSLLQGATDTQYF. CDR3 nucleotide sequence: TGTGCCAGCAGCCTACTACAGGGGGCCACAGATACGCAGTATTTT.

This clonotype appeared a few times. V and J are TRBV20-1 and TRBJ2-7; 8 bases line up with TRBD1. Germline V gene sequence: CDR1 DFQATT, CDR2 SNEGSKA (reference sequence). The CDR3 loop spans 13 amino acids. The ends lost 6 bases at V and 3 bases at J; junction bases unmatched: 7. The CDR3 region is CSAMDREGYEQYF. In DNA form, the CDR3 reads TGCAGTGCAATGGACAGGGAAGGCTACGAGCAGTACTTC.

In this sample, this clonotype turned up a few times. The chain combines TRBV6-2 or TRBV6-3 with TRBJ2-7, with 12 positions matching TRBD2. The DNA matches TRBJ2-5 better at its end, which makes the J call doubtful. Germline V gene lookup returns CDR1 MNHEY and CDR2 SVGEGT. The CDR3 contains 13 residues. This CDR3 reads CASRTSGTETQYF. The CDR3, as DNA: TGTGCCAGCCGGACTAGCGGGACGGAGACCCAGTACTTC.

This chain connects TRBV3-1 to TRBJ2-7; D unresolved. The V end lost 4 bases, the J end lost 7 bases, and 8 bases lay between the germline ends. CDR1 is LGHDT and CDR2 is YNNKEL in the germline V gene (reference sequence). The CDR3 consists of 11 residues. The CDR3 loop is CASSRSFEQYF. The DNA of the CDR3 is TGTGCCAGCAGCCGTAGCTTTGAGCAGTACTTC.

The CDR3 region has the DNA TGCAGTGCTAGCCCTTTGACAGCACGTAACGAAAAACTGTTTTTT. Residues: CSASPLTARNEKLFF. The rearrangement joins TRBV20-1 to TRBJ1-4; TRBD1 might be the D (5 bases). The CDR3 spans 15 residues. Germline values: CDR1 DFQATT, CDR2 SNEGSKA (reference sequence). V dropped 3 bases and J dropped 8 bases, with 19 bases sitting between them.

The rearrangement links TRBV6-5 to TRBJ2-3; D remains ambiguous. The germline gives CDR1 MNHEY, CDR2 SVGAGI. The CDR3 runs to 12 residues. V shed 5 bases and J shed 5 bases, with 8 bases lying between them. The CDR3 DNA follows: TGTGCCAGCAGTCAAGGAAAAGATACGCAGTATTTT. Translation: CASSQGKDTQYF.

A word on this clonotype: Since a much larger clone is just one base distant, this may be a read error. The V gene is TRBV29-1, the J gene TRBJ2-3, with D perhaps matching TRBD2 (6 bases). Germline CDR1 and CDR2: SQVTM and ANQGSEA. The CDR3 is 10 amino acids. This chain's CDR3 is CGGGTDTQYF. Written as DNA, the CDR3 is TGCGGCGGGGGCACAGATACGCAGTATTTT.

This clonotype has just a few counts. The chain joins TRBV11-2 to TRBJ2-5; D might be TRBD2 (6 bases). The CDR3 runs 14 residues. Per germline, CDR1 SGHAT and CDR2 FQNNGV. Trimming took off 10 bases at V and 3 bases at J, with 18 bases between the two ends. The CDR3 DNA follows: TGTGCCACCGGACTCCCGGGCGGGAAAGAGACCCAGTACTTC. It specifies CATGLPGGKETQYF.

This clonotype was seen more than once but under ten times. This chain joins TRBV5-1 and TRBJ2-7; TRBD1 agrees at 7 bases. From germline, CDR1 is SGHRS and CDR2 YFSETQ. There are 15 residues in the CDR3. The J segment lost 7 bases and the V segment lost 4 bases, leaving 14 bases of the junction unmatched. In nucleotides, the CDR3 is TGCGCCAGCAGCCCAGGGACAGTCCTTAAGGGGGAGCAGTACTTC. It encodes CASSPGTVLKGEQYF.

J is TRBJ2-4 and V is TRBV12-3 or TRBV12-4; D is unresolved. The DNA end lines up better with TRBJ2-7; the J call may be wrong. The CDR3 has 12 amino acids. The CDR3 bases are TGTGCCAGCAGTTTGTCCAGCAGCGAGCAGTACTTC. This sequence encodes CASSLSSSEQYF.

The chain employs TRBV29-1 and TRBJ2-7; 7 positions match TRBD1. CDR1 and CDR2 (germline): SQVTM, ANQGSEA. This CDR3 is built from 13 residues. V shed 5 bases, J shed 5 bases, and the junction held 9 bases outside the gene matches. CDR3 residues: CSVQGATGNEQYF. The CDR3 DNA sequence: TGCAGCGTTCAAGGGGCGACAGGGAACGAGCAGTACTTC.

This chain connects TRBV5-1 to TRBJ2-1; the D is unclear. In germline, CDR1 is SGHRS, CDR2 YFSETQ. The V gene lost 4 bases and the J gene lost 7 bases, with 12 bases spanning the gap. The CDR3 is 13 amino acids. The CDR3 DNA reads TGCGCCAGCAGCCCGGGCTGGCAGAATGAGCAGTTCTTC. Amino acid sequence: CASSPGWQNEQFF.

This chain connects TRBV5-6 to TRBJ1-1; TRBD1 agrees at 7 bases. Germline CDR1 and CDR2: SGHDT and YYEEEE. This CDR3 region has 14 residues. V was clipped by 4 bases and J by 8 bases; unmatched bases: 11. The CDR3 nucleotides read TGTGCCAGCAGCAAGAGGACAGGCCGATGGGAAGCTTTCTTT. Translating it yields CASSKRTGRWEAFF.

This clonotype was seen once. CDR3 DNA: TGCAGTGCTAGAGAGTGGGCTAGGAATGAGCAGTTCTTC. This translates into CSAREWARNEQFF. The chain carries TRBV20-1 and TRBJ2-1; D is uncertain. V shed 0 bases and J shed 7 bases, with 10 bases lying between them. The CDR3 is made up of 13 amino acids. Germline CDR1 reads DFQATT; CDR2 reads SNEGSKA (reference sequence).

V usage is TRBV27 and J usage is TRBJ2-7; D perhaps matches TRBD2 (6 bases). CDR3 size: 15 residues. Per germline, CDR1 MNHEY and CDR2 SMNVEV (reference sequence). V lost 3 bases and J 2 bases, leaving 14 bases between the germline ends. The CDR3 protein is CASSFRGSSPYEQYF. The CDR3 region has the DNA TGTGCCAGCAGTTTTCGGGGGTCTTCCCCCTACGAGCAGTACTTC.

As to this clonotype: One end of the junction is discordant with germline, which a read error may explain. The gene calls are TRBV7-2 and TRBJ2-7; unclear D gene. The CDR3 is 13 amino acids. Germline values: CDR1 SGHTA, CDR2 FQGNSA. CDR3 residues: CVSSFGYSYEQYF. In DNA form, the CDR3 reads TGTGTCAGCAGCTTCGGTTACTCCTACGAGCAGTACTTC. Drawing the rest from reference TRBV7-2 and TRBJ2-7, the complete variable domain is GAGVSQSPSNKVTEKGKDVELRCDPISGHTALYWYRQSLGQGLEFLIYFQGNSAPDKSGLPSDRFSAERTGGSVSTLTIQRTQQEDSAVYLCVSSFGYSYEQYFGPGTRLTVT.

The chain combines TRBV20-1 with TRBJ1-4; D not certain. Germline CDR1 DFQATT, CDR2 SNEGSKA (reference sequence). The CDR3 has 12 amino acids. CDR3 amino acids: CSATLAHAGLFF. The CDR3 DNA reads TGCAGCGCAACCCTGGCACATGCTGGACTGTTTTTT.